This T cell receptor beta chain comes out of a study of blood T cell repertoires in COVID-19. Turning to the study itself: Donors in the United States, Italy and Spain gave samples during acute or convalescent COVID-19. T cells, B-cell-depleted T cells, or PBMCs supplied cDNA or gDNA.

In the original workflow: Researchers report that nucleated cell counts were estimated from reference gene primer amplification. Only in-frame clones appear in the TCRdb table, and some are missing; sequencing was by immunoSEQ multiplex PCR. The V and J calls and clone size were taken over from that table, and D and trimming were inferred from the DNA. Counted here are 30,000 to 40,000 clones, around 86% occurring once; the ten biggest clones make up around 57%. The material sequenced was peripheral blood. This TCR was sampled from a man between 65 and 79 years old with acute or convalescent COVID-19.

CDR3 nucleotides: TGTGCCAGCAGCCGTTCAGGCGCAGATACGCAGTATTTT. Protein sequence: CASSRSGADTQYF. This chain connects TRBV14 to TRBJ2-3; unclear D gene. The CDR3 is made up of 13 amino acids. From germline, CDR1 is SGHDN and CDR2 FVKESK. V gave up 4 bases and J gave up 4 bases, with 9 bases separating them.